Listed below are T cell receptor beta chains from one sample, sequenced in a study of T cells in Graves' hyperthyroidism and ophthalmopathy. Using its own MiXCR run on the multiplex PCR reads, TCRdb lists one record per CDR3 protein. The data contain a few hundred thousand distinct CDR3 sequences, approximately 18% of them seen just once; the ten biggest clones take up around 40%. The source material was blood. Every receptor here comes from a man between 18 and 29 years old with Graves' ophthalmopathy. The CDR3 runs from the conserved cysteine through the conserved F or W. D genes are given only for firm matches. Clone size appears in some rows only: once, few, many, or a class for an expanded clone.

TRBD1,TRBV2,TRBJ1-6,many,TGTGCCAGCAGTATGGTAGGGACAGGGGATTCACCCCTCCACTTT,CASSMVGTGDSPLHF
TRBD1,TRBV5-6,TRBJ2-7,few,TGTGCCAGCAGCTTGGGGACAGGGGCGCCGGAGCAGTACTTC,CASSLGTGAPEQYF
TRBD1,TRBV19,TRBJ1-2,few,TGTGCCAGTAGTACACGCCGGGGACAGCCTGGTGTGGGCTACACCTTC,CASSTRRGQPGVGYTF
NA,TRBV28,TRBJ2-6,few,TGTGCCAGCAGTTTAGCGAAGACAGCTGGGGCCAACGTCCTGACTTTC,CASSLAKTAGANVLTF
TRBD2,TRBV6-1,TRBJ2-1,once,TGTGCCAGCAGTAGAGCGGGGGATTTGACCTACAATGAGCAGTTCTTC,CASSRAGDLTYNEQFF
TRBD2,TRBV13,TRBJ2-5,NA,TGTGCCAGCAGCTCAGCGACTAGCGTGATAGAGACCCAGTACTTC,CASSSATSVIETQYF
NA,TRBV7-3,TRBJ2-7,NA,TGTGCCAGCAGCTTCGGAGGGGGGGCCGCCTACGAGCAGTACTTC,CASSFGGGAAYEQYF
TRBD1,TRBV27,TRBJ1-2,many,TGTGCCAGCAGTTTAGACAGGGGTGGAGACTACACCTTC,CASSLDRGGDYTF
NA,TRBV5-1,TRBJ1-5,many,TGCGCCAGCAGCTTGGGGGGGACGAGCAATCAGCCCCAGCATTTT,CASSLGGTSNQPQHF
NA,TRBV27,TRBJ1-6,NA,TGTGCCAGCAGTTTATCTCCATCACCCCTCCACTTT,CASSLSPSPLHF
NA,TRBV19,TRBJ2-6,NA,TGTGCCAGTCATCCTACCCCCGGGGGCTCTGGGGCCAACGTCCTGACTTTC,CASHPTPGGSGANVLTF
NA,TRBV20-1,TRBJ2-7,few,TGCAGTGCGACTGCTCAACCGGGACAAGGAGCCTACGAGCAGTACTTC,CSATAQPGQGAYEQYF
NA,TRBV5-5,TRBJ2-5,many,TGTGCCAGCAGCTTCGAAGGGGAGACCCAGTACTTC,CASSFEGETQYF
NA,TRBV19,TRBJ1-1,few,TGTGCCAGTAGTAACTTGGGGTCTATCGGGAACACTGAAGCTTTCTTT,CASSNLGSIGNTEAFF
NA,TRBV7-9,TRBJ2-5,many,TGTGCCAGCAGCCAAATGACGGGCAGGGACCAAGAGACCCAGTACTTC,CASSQMTGRDQETQYF
NA,TRBV5-5,TRBJ1-2,many,TGTGCCAGCAGCCGAGGGGAGGAGATCCAGGTCGGTGGCTACACCTTC,CASSRGEEIQVGGYTF
TRBD1,TRBV18,TRBJ1-1,NA,TGTGCCAGCTCATCCCCTCAGACAGGGACTGAAGCTTTCTTT,CASSSPQTGTEAFF
NA,TRBV11-2,TRBJ2-5,many,TGTGCCAGCAGCTTAGGGCGGGTCCAGTACTTC,CASSLGRVQYF
NA,TRBV6-2/TRBV6-3,TRBJ2-1,many,TGTGCCAGCACACCCTCGACTAGTTCTTACAATGAGCAGTTCTTC,CASTPSTSSYNEQFF
TRBD2,TRBV6-2/TRBV6-3,TRBJ2-3,many,TGTGCCAGCAGTTACTCGGTAATAGCGGGGGGGAGACCCACAGATACGCAGTATTTT,CASSYSVIAGGRPTDTQYF
NA,TRBV3-1,TRBJ2-1,many,TGTGCCAGCAGCCCGGGACGGCCCAATGAGCAGTTCTTC,CASSPGRPNEQFF
NA,TRBV2,TRBJ2-4,many,TGTGCCAGCAGTGAATGGGGGGGCCGGAGTCTAGCCAAAAACATTCAGTACTTC,CASSEWGGRSLAKNIQYF
NA,TRBV15,TRBJ2-7,many,TGTGCCACCAGCAACTGGACAGCCTACGAGCAGTACTTC,CATSNWTAYEQYF
NA,TRBV2,TRBJ2-7,many,TGTGCCAGCCTTGGGATTGCTAGCTCCTACGAGCAGTACTTC,CASLGIASSYEQYF
NA,TRBV10-3,TRBJ1-2,many,TGTGCCATCAATCAACAGGGTACATATCCCGGCTACACCTTC,CAINQQGTYPGYTF
NA,TRBV3-1,TRBJ2-5,NA,TGTGCCGGCAGCCCCAACTTAGAGACCCAGTACTTC,CAGSPNLETQYF
NA,TRBV6-1,TRBJ1-2,few,TGTGCCAGCAGGCCCGGATACATACGGGACTATGGCTACACCTTC,CASRPGYIRDYGYTF
NA,TRBV7-2,TRBJ2-3,many,TGTGCCAGCAGCTTAGGGGGGGACCTTCTCACAGATACGCAGTATTTT,CASSLGGDLLTDTQYF
NA,TRBV2,TRBJ1-2,many,TGTGCCACCGGCGGCGGTGCCTATGGCTACACCTTC,CATGGGAYGYTF
TRBD1,TRBV20-1,TRBJ1-2,many,TGCAGTGGGGGGTCAGGGACAGTAGCTAACTATGGCTACACCTTC,CSGGSGTVANYGYTF
NA,TRBV24-1,TRBJ2-3,few,TGTGCCACCAGTGACCCCGACCGAGCAGATACGCAGTATTTT,CATSDPDRADTQYF
TRBD1,TRBV20-1,TRBJ1-6,many,TGCAGTGCTAGAGGGGACAGGGACAATTCACCCCTCCACTTT,CSARGDRDNSPLHF
TRBD1,TRBV7-9,TRBJ1-1,NA,TGTGCCAGCAGCTTAGGGGGGACAGGGGTGTACACTGAAGCTTTCTTT,CASSLGGTGVYTEAFF
TRBD1,TRBV6-5,TRBJ1-4,few,TGTGCCAGCAGTTGGGACAGGGGTCATAAAAAACTGTTTTTT,CASSWDRGHKKLFF
TRBD1,TRBV12-3/TRBV12-4,TRBJ2-4,many,TGTGCCAGCAGCTACGGACAGGGGAACATTCAGTACTTC,CASSYGQGNIQYF
NA,TRBV10-1,TRBJ1-1,few,TGCGCCAGCAGTGATCAGCCGGGACAGAACACTGAAGCTTTCTTT,CASSDQPGQNTEAFF
NA,TRBV7-3,TRBJ2-3,many,TGTGCCAGCAGCTTAAATGGGGGGGCCCAAGATACGCAGTATTTT,CASSLNGGAQDTQYF
NA,TRBV10-3,TRBJ1-2,few,TGTGCCATCAGGAGCAGCGACTATGGCTACACCTTC,CAIRSSDYGYTF
NA,TRBV4-1,TRBJ1-5,NA,TGCGCCAGCAGCCAAGATATGGGGGCGGGTCGGCCCCAGCATTTT,CASSQDMGAGRPQHF
NA,TRBV10-3,TRBJ1-5,NA,TGTGCCATCAGTGAGTCGGGACGGAATGCCGGTAATCAGCCCCAGCATTTT,CAISESGRNAGNQPQHF
TRBD1,TRBV2,TRBJ2-3,NA,TGTGCCAGCAGTGAACAGGGACAGGGGGCGCGAAATACGCAGTATTTT,CASSEQGQGARNTQYF
TRBD2,TRBV5-1,TRBJ2-3,NA,TGCGCCAGCAGCTTGGGTAGCGGGCGGAACACAGATACGCAGTATTTT,CASSLGSGRNTDTQYF
NA,TRBV7-9,TRBJ1-1,few,TGTGCCAGCAGCTTGGGGGTGAACACTGAAGCTATCTTT,CASSLGVNTEAIF
NA,TRBV2,TRBJ2-1,many,TGTGCCAGCAGTGAAGGACTGTCCCCTTACAATGAGCAGTTCTTC,CASSEGLSPYNEQFF
NA,TRBV5-6,TRBJ1-2,many,TGTGCCAGCAGCGCGACCCAGGGCCCCTACATCGGTGGCTACACCTTC,CASSATQGPYIGGYTF
TRBD1,TRBV12-3/TRBV12-4,TRBJ1-1,many,TGTGCCAGCAGTTCCACAGGGGGTTCTGAAGCTTTCTTT,CASSSTGGSEAFF
NA,TRBV3-1,TRBJ1-2,many,TGTGCCAGCAGCCAAACCGGGTTCTATGGCTACACCTTC,CASSQTGFYGYTF
NA,TRBV11-2,TRBJ1-5,NA,TGTGCCGGCAGCTTAACCAGTAGCGGGTATCAGCCCCAGCATTTT,CAGSLTSSGYQPQHF
NA,TRBV11-1,TRBJ1-2,many,TGTGCCAGCAGCTTAGAAGGCGCTATAGGCTACACCTTC,CASSLEGAIGYTF
NA,TRBV3-1,TRBJ1-6,many,TGTGCCAGCAGCCACGGTCGCTCCTATAATTCACCCCTCCACTTT,CASSHGRSYNSPLHF
NA,TRBV5-1,TRBJ2-1,few,TGCGCCAGCAGGACGTGGGGGGTTGACAATGAGCAGTTCTTC,CASRTWGVDNEQFF
NA,TRBV18,TRBJ1-2,many,TGTGCCAGCTCACCACCGTCAGGAGGCTATGGCTACACCTTC,CASSPPSGGYGYTF
NA,TRBV24-1,TRBJ2-1,few,TGTGCCACCAGCTCTGATAGAGGGGTCTCCTACAATGAGCAGTTCTTC,CATSSDRGVSYNEQFF
NA,TRBV10-3,TRBJ1-2,few,TGTGCCATCATGGGTACCGGGGGAGACAGCTATGGCTACACCTTC,CAIMGTGGDSYGYTF
TRBD2,TRBV20-1,TRBJ2-1,NA,TGCAGTGCTAGAGATTACCAGCGGGGACTCAATGAGCAGTTCTTC,CSARDYQRGLNEQFF
TRBD1,TRBV18,TRBJ2-3,NA,TGTGCCAGCTCACGCCGACAGGGACAGACAGATACGCAGTATTTT,CASSRRQGQTDTQYF
NA,TRBV10-3,TRBJ1-1,many,TGTGCCATCAGTGGGCCCCCGAGGGGCACTGAAGCTTTCTTT,CAISGPPRGTEAFF